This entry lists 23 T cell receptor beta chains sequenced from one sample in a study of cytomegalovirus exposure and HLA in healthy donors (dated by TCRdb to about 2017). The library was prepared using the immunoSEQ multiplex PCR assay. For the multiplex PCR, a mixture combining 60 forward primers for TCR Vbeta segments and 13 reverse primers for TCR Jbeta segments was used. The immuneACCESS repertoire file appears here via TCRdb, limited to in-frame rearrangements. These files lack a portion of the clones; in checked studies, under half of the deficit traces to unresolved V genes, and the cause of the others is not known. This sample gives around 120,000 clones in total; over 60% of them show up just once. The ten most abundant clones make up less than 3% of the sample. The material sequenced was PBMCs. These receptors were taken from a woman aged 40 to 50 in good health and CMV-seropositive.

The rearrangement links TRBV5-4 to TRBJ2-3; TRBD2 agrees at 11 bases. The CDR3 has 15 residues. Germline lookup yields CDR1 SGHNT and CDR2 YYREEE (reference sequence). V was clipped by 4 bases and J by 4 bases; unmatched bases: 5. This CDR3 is CASSQGLAESDTQYF. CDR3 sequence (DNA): TGTGCCAGCAGCCAGGGACTAGCGGAATCAGATACGCAGTATTTT.

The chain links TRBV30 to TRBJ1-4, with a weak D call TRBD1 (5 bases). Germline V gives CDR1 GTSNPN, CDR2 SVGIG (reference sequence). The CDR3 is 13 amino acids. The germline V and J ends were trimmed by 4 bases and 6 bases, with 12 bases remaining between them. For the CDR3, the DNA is TGTGCCTGGAATAAGGGGAGGGATGAAAAACTGTTTTTT. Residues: CAWNKGRDEKLFF.

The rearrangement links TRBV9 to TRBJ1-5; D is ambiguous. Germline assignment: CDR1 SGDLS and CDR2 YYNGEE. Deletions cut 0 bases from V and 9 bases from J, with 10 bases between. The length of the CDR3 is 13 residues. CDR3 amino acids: CASSVEQGRPQHF. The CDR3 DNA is TGTGCCAGCAGCGTAGAGCAAGGGAGGCCCCAGCATTTT.

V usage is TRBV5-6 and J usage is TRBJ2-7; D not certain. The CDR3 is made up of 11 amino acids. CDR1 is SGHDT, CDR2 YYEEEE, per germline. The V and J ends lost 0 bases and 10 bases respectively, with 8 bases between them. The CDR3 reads CASSLGAAQYF. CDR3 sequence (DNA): TGTGCCAGCAGCTTGGGGGCCGCTCAGTACTTC.

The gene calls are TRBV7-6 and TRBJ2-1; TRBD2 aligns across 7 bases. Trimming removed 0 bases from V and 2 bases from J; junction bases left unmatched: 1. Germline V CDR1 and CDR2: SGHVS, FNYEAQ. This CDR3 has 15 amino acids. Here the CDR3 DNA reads TGTGCCAGCAGCTTAGCGGGAGGGGCCTACAATGAGCAGTTCTTC. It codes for CASSLAGGAYNEQFF.

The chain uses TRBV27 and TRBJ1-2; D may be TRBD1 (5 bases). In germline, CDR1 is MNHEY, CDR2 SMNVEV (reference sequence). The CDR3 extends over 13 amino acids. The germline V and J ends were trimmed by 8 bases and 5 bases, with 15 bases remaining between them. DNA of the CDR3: TGTGCCAGCGGTACCCGACAGTTTTATGGCTACACCTTC. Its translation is CASGTRQFYGYTF.

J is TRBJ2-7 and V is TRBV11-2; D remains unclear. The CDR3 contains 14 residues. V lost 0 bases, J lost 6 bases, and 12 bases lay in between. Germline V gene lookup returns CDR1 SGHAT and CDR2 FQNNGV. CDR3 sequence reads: CASSLDRAGPEQYF. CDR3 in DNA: TGTGCCAGCAGCTTAGATCGAGCAGGTCCCGAGCAGTACTTC.

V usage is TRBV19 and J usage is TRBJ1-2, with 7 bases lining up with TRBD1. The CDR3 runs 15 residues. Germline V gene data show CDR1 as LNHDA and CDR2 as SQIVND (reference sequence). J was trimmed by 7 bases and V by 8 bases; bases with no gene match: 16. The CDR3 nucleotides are TGTGCCAGTTCCCCTTTCGCGACAGGGTCTACTGGCTACACCTTC. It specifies CASSPFATGSTGYTF.

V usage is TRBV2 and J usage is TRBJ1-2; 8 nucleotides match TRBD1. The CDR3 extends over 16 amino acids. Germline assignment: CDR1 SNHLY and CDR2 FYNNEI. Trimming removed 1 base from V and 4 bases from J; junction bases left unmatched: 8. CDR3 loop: CASSEEAGGVSYGYTF. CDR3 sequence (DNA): TGTGCCAGCAGTGAAGAGGCAGGGGGCGTTAGCTATGGCTACACCTTC.

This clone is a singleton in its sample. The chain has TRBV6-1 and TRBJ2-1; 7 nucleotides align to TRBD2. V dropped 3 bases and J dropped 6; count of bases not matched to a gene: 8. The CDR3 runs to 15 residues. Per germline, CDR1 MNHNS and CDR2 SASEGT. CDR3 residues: CASSDLVRGGNEQFF. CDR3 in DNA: TGTGCCAGCAGTGATCTGGTGCGCGGGGGCAATGAGCAGTTCTTC.

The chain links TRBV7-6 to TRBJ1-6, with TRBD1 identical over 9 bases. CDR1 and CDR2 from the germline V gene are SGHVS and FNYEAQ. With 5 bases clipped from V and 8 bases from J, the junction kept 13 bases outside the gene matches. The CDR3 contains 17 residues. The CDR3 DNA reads TGTGCCAGCAGCCGTCCTCCGGGACAGGGATCTGATTCACCCCTCCACTTT. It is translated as CASSRPPGQGSDSPLHF.

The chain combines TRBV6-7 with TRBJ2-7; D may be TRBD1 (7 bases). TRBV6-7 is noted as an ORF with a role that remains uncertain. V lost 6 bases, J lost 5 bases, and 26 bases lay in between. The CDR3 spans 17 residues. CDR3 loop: CASRLYPSTGTFHEQYF. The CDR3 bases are TGTGCCAGCAGGTTATACCCATCGACAGGGACTTTCCACGAGCAGTACTTC.

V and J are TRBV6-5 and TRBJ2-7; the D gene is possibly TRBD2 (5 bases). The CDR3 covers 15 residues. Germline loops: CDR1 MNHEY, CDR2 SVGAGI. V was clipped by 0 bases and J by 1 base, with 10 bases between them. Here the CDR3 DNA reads TGTGCCAGCAGTTACTCGAGGGCCGAATCCTACGAGCAGTACTTC. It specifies CASSYSRAESYEQYF.

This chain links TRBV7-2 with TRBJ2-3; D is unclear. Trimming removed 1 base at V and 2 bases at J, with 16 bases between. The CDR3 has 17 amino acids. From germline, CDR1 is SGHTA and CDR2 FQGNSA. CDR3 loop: CASSLVSSATLTDTQYF. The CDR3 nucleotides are TGTGCCAGCAGCTTAGTATCCAGCGCGACGCTCACAGATACGCAGTATTTT.

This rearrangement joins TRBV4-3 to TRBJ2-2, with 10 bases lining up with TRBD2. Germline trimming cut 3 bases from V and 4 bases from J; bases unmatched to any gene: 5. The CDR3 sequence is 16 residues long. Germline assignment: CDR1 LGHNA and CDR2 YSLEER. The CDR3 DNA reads TGCGCCAGCAGCCAGGCGGGACTAGCGCCCACCGGGGAGCTGTTTTTT. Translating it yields CASSQAGLAPTGELFF.

CDR3 sequence reads: CASTGTGSGNTIYF. The CDR3 DNA sequence: TGTGCCAGCACGGGGACAGGGTCCGGAAACACCATATATTTT. V and J are TRBV6-1 and TRBJ1-3; 9 positions match TRBD1. The CDR3 covers 14 residues. Germline values: CDR1 MNHNS, CDR2 SASEGT. Losses at the gene ends were 7 bases for V and 4 bases for J; bases not matched to a gene: 5.

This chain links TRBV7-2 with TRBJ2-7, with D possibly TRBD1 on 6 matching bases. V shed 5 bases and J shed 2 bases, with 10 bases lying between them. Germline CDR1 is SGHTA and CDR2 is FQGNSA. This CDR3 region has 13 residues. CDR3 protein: CASSATGTYEQYF. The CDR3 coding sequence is TGTGCCAGCAGCGCGACAGGCACCTACGAGCAGTACTTC.

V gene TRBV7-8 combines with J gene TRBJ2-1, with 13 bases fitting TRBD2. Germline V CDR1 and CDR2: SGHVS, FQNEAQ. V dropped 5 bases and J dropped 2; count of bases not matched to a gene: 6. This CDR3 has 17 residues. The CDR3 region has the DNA TGTGCCAGCAGCGATCGGACTAGCGGGGGACCCTACAATGAGCAGTTCTTC. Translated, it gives CASSDRTSGGPYNEQFF.

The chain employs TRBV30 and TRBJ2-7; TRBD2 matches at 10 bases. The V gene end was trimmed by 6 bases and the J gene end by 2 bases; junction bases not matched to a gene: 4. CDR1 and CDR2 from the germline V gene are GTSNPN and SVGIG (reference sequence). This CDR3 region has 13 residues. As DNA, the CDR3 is TGTGCCTGTAACGGACTAGCGGCCTACGAGCAGTACTTC. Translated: CACNGLAAYEQYF.

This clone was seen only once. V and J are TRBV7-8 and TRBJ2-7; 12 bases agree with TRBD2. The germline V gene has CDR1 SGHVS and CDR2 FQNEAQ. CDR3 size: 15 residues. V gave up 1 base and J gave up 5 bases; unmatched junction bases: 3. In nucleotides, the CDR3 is TGTGCCAGCAGCTTAGGGACTAGCGGGATCCACGAGCAGTACTTC. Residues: CASSLGTSGIHEQYF.

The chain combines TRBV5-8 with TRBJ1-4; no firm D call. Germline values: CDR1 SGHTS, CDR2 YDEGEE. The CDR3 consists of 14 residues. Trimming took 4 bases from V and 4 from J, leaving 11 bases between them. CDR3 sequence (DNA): TGTGCCAGCAGCCTCCCTCAGTTTAATGAAAAACTGTTTTTT. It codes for CASSLPQFNEKLFF.

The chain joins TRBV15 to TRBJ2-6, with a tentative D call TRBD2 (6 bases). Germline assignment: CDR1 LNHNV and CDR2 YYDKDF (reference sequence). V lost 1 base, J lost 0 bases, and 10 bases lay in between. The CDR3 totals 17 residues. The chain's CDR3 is CATSRAVGSSGANVLTF. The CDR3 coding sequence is TGTGCCACCAGCAGAGCGGTCGGGAGCTCTGGGGCCAACGTCCTGACTTTC. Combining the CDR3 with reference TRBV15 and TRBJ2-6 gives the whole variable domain DAMVIQNPRYQVTQFGKPVTLSCSQTLNHNVMYWYQQKSSQAPKLLFHYYDKDFNNEADTPDNFQSRRPNTSFCFLDIRSPGLGDTAMYLCATSRAVGSSGANVLTFGAGSRLTVL.

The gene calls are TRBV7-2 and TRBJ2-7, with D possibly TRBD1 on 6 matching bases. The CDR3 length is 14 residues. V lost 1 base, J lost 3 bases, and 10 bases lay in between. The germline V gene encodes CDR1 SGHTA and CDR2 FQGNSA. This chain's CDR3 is CASSLDRASYEQYF. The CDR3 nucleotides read TGTGCCAGCAGCTTAGACAGGGCTAGCTACGAGCAGTACTTC.